These 14 T cell receptor beta chains share one sample of origin, sequenced in a study of CD4+ T cells in melanoma (dated by TCRdb to the early 2020s). Libraries were prepared through the immunoSEQ multiplex PCR assay. Sourced from immuneACCESS, this table was stored by TCRdb with only in-frame sequences that have V and J called. A share of the clones is absent; for the studies checked, an unresolved V gene accounts for under half, and the remainder has no known explanation. A total of some 10,000 clones appear in this sample, almost 70% of them only once. The ten largest clones take up roughly a fifth of the sample. Sequencing was carried out using peripheral blood. These receptors all come from a human donor with melanoma.

The chain carries TRBV21-1 and TRBJ2-1; the table gives TRBD2 as D, unverified against the DNA. TRBV21-1 is a pseudogene segment. This CDR3 region has 15 residues. CDR3: CASSKGTPSYNEQFF. Written as DNA, the CDR3 is TGTGCCAGCAGCAAAGGGACTCCCTCCTACAATGAGCAGTTCTTC.

This chain uses TRBV19 with TRBJ2-3; D might be TRBD1 (6 bases). The CDR3 runs to 14 residues. CDR1 is LNHDA and CDR2 is SQIVND in the germline V gene (reference sequence). V was shortened by 6 bases and J by 4 bases, with 14 bases between the two germline ends. As DNA, the CDR3 is TGTGCCAGTAGCCAAAGAAACAGGGCAGATACGCAGTATTTT. Its protein product is CASSQRNRADTQYF.

The chain joins TRBV21-1 to TRBJ2-2. TRBV21-1 is noted as a pseudogene. This CDR3 has 18 amino acids. The CDR3 DNA follows: TGTGCCAGCAGCAAGAAAGAAAAGAGGGGCAGGGACACCGGGGAGCTGTTTTTT. The encoded protein is CASSKKEKRGRDTGELFF.

The chain combines TRBV9 with TRBJ1-4; 12 bases match TRBD1. The V and J ends lost 4 bases and 7 bases, in that order; junction bases with no gene match: 2. Germline CDR1 SGDLS, CDR2 YYNGEE. The CDR3 loop spans 14 amino acids. The DNA for the CDR3 is TGTGCCAGCAGCAAGGGACAGGGGGCTGAAAAACTGTTTTTT. It specifies CASSKGQGAEKLFF. The entire variable domain, with the rest obtained from reference TRBV9 and TRBJ1-4, is as follows: DSGVTQTPKHLITATGQRVTLRCSPRSGDLSVYWYQQSLDQGLQFLIQYYNGEERAKGNILERFSAQQFPDLHSELNLSSLELGDSALYFCASSKGQGAEKLFFGSGTQLSVL.

The chain carries TRBV7-9 and TRBJ1-4; no reliable D call. The CDR3 is made up of 13 amino acids. Per germline, CDR1 SEHNR and CDR2 FQNEAQ (reference sequence). The germline V and J ends were trimmed by 2 bases and 8 bases, with 9 bases remaining between them. CDR3 sequence reads: CASSLSGVEKLFF. As DNA, the CDR3 is TGTGCCAGCAGCTTATCCGGGGTCGAAAAACTGTTTTTT.

The CDR3: CASSFRGKPGELFF. The CDR3 DNA reads as TGTGCCAGCAGCTTTAGGGGGAAACCCGGGGAGCTGTTTTTT. This chain connects TRBV7-3 to TRBJ2-2; a weak D match, TRBD1 (6 bases). Germline V CDR1 and CDR2: SGHTA, FQGTGA. The CDR3 is made up of 14 amino acids. The V and J ends lost 3 bases and 6 bases respectively, with 11 bases between them.

The rearrangement joins TRBV18 to TRBJ2-5; D unresolved. V lost 2 bases and J lost 4, with 14 bases in between. This CDR3 has 15 residues. Germline V gives CDR1 KGHSH, CDR2 LQKENI. DNA for the CDR3: TGTGCCAGCTCACCAATAGGTCAGATGACAGAGACCCAGTACTTC. Translation gives CASSPIGQMTETQYF.

This chain joins TRBV30 and TRBJ2-5, with 8 bases aligning to TRBD1. After removal of 8 bases from V and 2 bases from J, the junction contained 7 bases not matched to a gene. This CDR3 contains 13 residues. Germline CDR1 GTSNPN, CDR2 SVGIG (reference sequence). Here the CDR3 DNA reads TGTGCCGGGACAGGCCTGTCACAAGAGACCCAGTACTTC. Translated: CAGTGLSQETQYF. Filled out from reference TRBV30 and TRBJ2-5, the complete variable domain reads SQTIHQWPATLVQPVGSPLSLECTVEGTSNPNLYWYRQAAGRGLQLLFYSVGIGQISSEVPQNLSASRPQDRQFILSSKKLLLSDSGFYLCAGTGLSQETQYFGPGTRLLVL.

CDR3 DNA: TGTGCCAGCAGGAAAAGCTCTGGAAACACCATATATTTT. Protein sequence: CASRKSSGNTIYF. This sequence joins TRBV28 and TRBJ1-3; D gene uncertain. The V end lost 6 bases, the J end lost 0 bases, and 6 bases lay between the germline ends. This CDR3 spans 13 amino acids. Germline V gene sequence: CDR1 MDHEN, CDR2 SYDVKM.

The V call is TRBV19, the J call TRBJ1-2; no clear D. This CDR3 region has 13 residues. CDR1 is LNHDA, CDR2 SQIVND, per germline (reference sequence). V lost 5 bases to trimming and J lost 4 bases, with 11 bases between them. DNA for the CDR3: TGTGCCAGTAGTCCTGGCATCTTCTATGGCTACACCTTC. Translated, it gives CASSPGIFYGYTF.

The chain has TRBV4-2 and TRBJ1-1; the D is unclear. The V end lost 0 bases, the J end lost 7 bases, and 3 bases lay between the germline ends. Germline V CDR1 and CDR2: LGHNA, YNFKEQ. This CDR3 comprises 11 residues. The CDR3 loop is CASSQEDEAFF. CDR3 sequence (DNA): TGTGCCAGCAGCCAAGAGGATGAAGCTTTCTTT.

The chain has TRBV6-6 and TRBJ2-7; TRBD1 agrees at 9 bases. Germline CDR1 MNHNY, CDR2 SVGAGI (reference sequence). J gave up 1 base and V 0 bases, and 4 bases lay outside the gene matches. The CDR3 runs 16 residues. Written as DNA, the CDR3 is TGTGCCAGCAGTTACTCTGGACAGGGGTTTTCCTACGAGCAGTACTTC. Residues: CASSYSGQGFSYEQYF.

As for this clone: Germline and junction disagree at one end, which may indicate a read error. The chain links TRBV7-6 to TRBJ1-1; D gene uncertain. This CDR3 comprises 13 residues. Germline CDR1 SGHVS, CDR2 FNYEAQ. CDR3 sequence (DNA): TGCGCCAGCAGCCAAGCTGGGAACACTGAAGCTTTCTTT. Its protein product is CASSQAGNTEAFF.

This sequence joins TRBV30 and TRBJ2-3, with 12 bases that match TRBD1. Germline CDR1 reads GTSNPN; CDR2 reads SVGIG (reference sequence). Germline trimming cut 5 bases from V and 7 bases from J; bases unmatched to any gene: 4. The CDR3 loop spans 13 amino acids. The CDR3 region is CAWWGQGANTQYF. DNA of the CDR3: TGTGCCTGGTGGGGACAGGGGGCGAATACGCAGTATTTT.